The 9 T cell receptor beta chains below all came from one sample that was sequenced in a study of blood T cell repertoires in COVID-19. Produced via immunoSEQ multiplex PCR; TCRdb's table is partial and in-frame only. The sample has about 440,000 clones, about 91% seen once; the top ten hold around 13%. Sequenced sample: peripheral blood. The receptors shown here come from a woman aged 45-65 years with COVID-19, enrolled during active disease.

The table lists this clone with many counts. The CDR3 DNA reads as TGTGCCTGGAGTGTCATAGACAGGGACACTGAAGCTTTCTTT. This translates into CAWSVIDRDTEAFF. V usage is TRBV30 and J usage is TRBJ1-1, with TRBD1 identical over 7 bases. The germline V gene encodes CDR1 GTSNPN and CDR2 SVGIG (reference sequence). Trimming took 0 bases from V and 3 from J; bases not matched to a gene: 4. The CDR3 loop spans 14 amino acids.

This clone appeared a single time. Given the absence of the conserved phenylalanine or tryptophan at the CDR3 end, a read error is likely. It is unclear where the CDR3 begins or ends on the DNA, so no DNA is shown, and the CDR3 is as TCRdb lists it. The chain has TRBV19 and TRBJ1-1; TRBD1, the table's D call, lacks a check against the DNA. Germline CDR1 reads LNHDA; CDR2 reads SQIVND (reference sequence). The CDR3 is 14 amino acids in total, end residues counted. The CDR3 reads CASRNPGAGGPPGI.

The chain couples TRBV2 to TRBJ2-7, with D possibly being TRBD1 (7 bases). V shed 6 bases and J shed 5 bases, with 20 bases lying between them. The CDR3 consists of 15 residues. Per the germline V gene, CDR1 is SNHLY and CDR2 is FYNNEI. CDR3 in amino acids: CASSLEIQGGHEQYF. As DNA, the CDR3 is TGTGCCAGCAGCCTTGAGATTCAGGGGGGCCACGAGCAGTACTTC.

This clone appeared a few times. The V and J genes are TRBV6-4 and TRBJ1-5; tentative D call: TRBD1 (6 bases). Trimming left V 2 bases short and J 6 bases short, with 11 bases between. The length of the CDR3 is 14 residues. Germline lookup yields CDR1 MRHNA and CDR2 SNTAGT. The CDR3 coding sequence is TGTGCCAGCAGTGACAGCCGGGGGGCTCAGCCCCAGCATTTT. As protein: CASSDSRGAQPQHF.

The V gene is TRBV6-4, the J gene TRBJ1-3; weak D call: TRBD1 (6 bases). V gave up 4 bases and J gave up 0 bases, with 22 bases separating them. The length of the CDR3 is 19 residues. Germline CDR1 reads MRHNA; CDR2 reads SNTAGT. The CDR3 region is CASSALTQGRGSSGNTIYF. As DNA, the CDR3 is TGTGCCAGCAGTGCGTTGACACAGGGCAGGGGTAGCTCTGGAAACACCATATATTTT.

This clone was observed a handful of times. The rearrangement uses TRBV5-6 and TRBJ2-2, with a possible D match to TRBD1 (6 bases). The ends were cut back, 4 bases at V and 9 bases at J, with 19 bases in the middle. The CDR3 is made up of 15 amino acids. Germline CDR1 reads SGHDT; CDR2 reads YYEEEE. For the CDR3, the DNA is TGTGCCAGCAGCCCCCCCCCAGGGGCTTTCCGGGAGCTGTTTTTT. Translated: CASSPPPGAFRELFF.

V usage is TRBV12-3 or TRBV12-4 and J usage is TRBJ1-5, with D uncertain. The CDR3 extends over 12 amino acids. V lost 8 bases and J lost 0, with 5 bases in between. The CDR3 DNA follows: TGTGCCAGCTCCTATAGCAATCAGCCCCAGCATTTT. This encodes CASSYSNQPQHF.

The chain couples TRBV11-2 to TRBJ1-2; TRBD1 matches at 8 bases. After removal of 6 bases from V and 6 bases from J, the junction contained 6 bases not matched to a gene. Germline V gene sequence: CDR1 SGHAT, CDR2 FQNNGV. The CDR3 has 13 amino acids. The CDR3 spells CASSFGQGDGYTF. CDR3 nucleotide sequence: TGTGCCAGCAGTTTCGGACAGGGAGATGGCTACACCTTC. Supplemented by reference TRBV11-2 and TRBJ1-2, the full variable domain reads EAGVAQSPRYKIIEKRQSVAFWCNPISGHATLYWYQQILGQGPKLLIQFQNNGVVDDSQLPKDRFSAERLKGVDSTLKIQPAKLEDSAVYLCASSFGQGDGYTFGSGTRLTVV.

The rearrangement uses TRBV11-2 and TRBJ2-7, with D perhaps matching TRBD1 (5 bases). Germline V lookup: CDR1 SGHAT, CDR2 FQNNGV. V lost 3 bases and J 0 bases, leaving 18 bases between the germline ends. This CDR3 spans 17 amino acids. The CDR3: CASSLGYRTHSSYEQYF. As DNA, the CDR3 is TGTGCCAGCAGCTTGGGATACAGGACGCATAGCTCCTACGAGCAGTACTTC.